Listed below are T cell receptor beta chains from one sample, sequenced in a study of control samples from healthy donors and cancer patients. The repertoire was sequenced with immunoSEQ multiplex PCR; TCRdb's copy has only in-frame clones and lacks some. The sample carries 150,000 or so clones, roughly 88% recorded once. The sample consisted of blood. The receptors were sampled from a man younger than 35 in good health. CDR3s include the opening cysteine and the closing phenylalanine or tryptophan. The order of the fields is V gene, D gene, J gene, clone size, CDR3 DNA, CDR3 protein. A D gene is named only where the DNA matches it firmly. Size tells how often a clone was seen (once, few, many) or the class of an expanded clone, and some rows leave it out.

V: TRBV18
D: .
J: TRBJ2-7
size: .
DNA: TGTGCCAGCTCACAAACAGGAGCCTACGAGCAGTACTTC
CDR3: CASSQTGAYEQYF

V: TRBV6-2/TRBV6-3
D: .
J: TRBJ2-7
size: .
DNA: TGTGCCAGCAGTTACTCAACCGTCGGCGAAGGGGTTTACGAGCAGTACTTC
CDR3: CASSYSTVGEGVYEQYF

V: TRBV12-5
D: .
J: TRBJ1-1
size: .
DNA: TGTGCTAGTGGTTTGTGGGGGGAGAACACTGAAGCTTTCTTT
CDR3: CASGLWGENTEAFF

V: TRBV9
D: TRBD1
J: TRBJ1-2
size: .
DNA: TGTGCCAGCAGCGTAGCCCCCCGGACAGGGTACACCTTC
CDR3: CASSVAPRTGYTF

V: TRBV7-3
D: .
J: TRBJ2-1
size: .
DNA: TGTGCCAGCAGCTCGCACCTAGGTGGTGAGCAGTTCTTC
CDR3: CASSSHLGGEQFF

V: TRBV15
D: .
J: TRBJ1-4
size: .
DNA: TGTGCCACCAGCAGAGCGCGGGGGGAGAATGAAAAACTGTTTTTT
CDR3: CATSRARGENEKLFF

V: TRBV13
D: TRBD1
J: TRBJ2-7
size: .
DNA: TGTGCCAGCAGCCCAAGACAGGGGGCAGGTGAGCAGTACTTC
CDR3: CASSPRQGAGEQYF

V: TRBV18
D: TRBD2
J: TRBJ2-3
size: .
DNA: TGTGCCAGCTCACCCGGACTAGGGTCAGATACGCAGTATTTT
CDR3: CASSPGLGSDTQYF

V: TRBV28
D: .
J: TRBJ1-5
size: .
DNA: TGTGCCAGCAGTTGGACGTCTAGCAATCAGCCCCAGCATTTT
CDR3: CASSWTSSNQPQHF

V: TRBV4-1
D: TRBD1
J: TRBJ2-7
size: .
DNA: TGCGCCAGCAGCCGGCCGGGACAGGGGGCCGAGCAGTACTTC
CDR3: CASSRPGQGAEQYF

V: TRBV28
D: .
J: TRBJ2-7
size: .
DNA: TGTGCCAGCAGTTTATCGTTAATCGAGCAGTACTTC
CDR3: CASSLSLIEQYF

V: TRBV9
D: .
J: TRBJ2-4
size: .
DNA: TGTGCCAGCAGCGGGGGTGGGAACATTCAGTACTTC
CDR3: CASSGGGNIQYF

V: TRBV30
D: TRBD1
J: TRBJ2-7
size: once
DNA: TGTGCCTGGAGGAAGCAGGGGGCGTACGAGCAGTACTTC
CDR3: CAWRKQGAYEQYF

V: TRBV6-4
D: TRBD1
J: TRBJ1-5
size: .
DNA: TGTGCCAGCAGCCGGGACAGTGGCTCCAATCAGCCCCAGCATTTT
CDR3: CASSRDSGSNQPQHF

V: TRBV6-2/TRBV6-3
D: TRBD2
J: TRBJ2-1
size: .
DNA: TGTGCCAGCAGTTACCAGTTAGCTAGCGGGGTAACCGATGAGCAGTTCTTC
CDR3: CASSYQLASGVTDEQFF

V: TRBV3-1/TRBV3-2
D: .
J: TRBJ2-1
size: .
DNA: TGTGCCAGCAGCCAAGATGGTCCGTACAATGAGCAGTTCTTC
CDR3: CASSQDGPYNEQFF

V: TRBV25-1
D: .
J: TRBJ2-2
size: .
DNA: TGTGCCAGCAGTGACGGTTCCGGGACTCAGAACACCGGGGAGCTGTTTTTT
CDR3: CASSDGSGTQNTGELFF

V: TRBV28
D: TRBD2
J: TRBJ2-3
size: few
DNA: TGTGCCAGCAGCCTAGCGGTGAGCACAGATACGCAGTATTTT
CDR3: CASSLAVSTDTQYF

V: TRBV9
D: .
J: TRBJ1-3
size: .
DNA: TGTGCCAGCAGCGCAGGGCCAGGGACTGGAAACACCATATATTTT
CDR3: CASSAGPGTGNTIYF

V: TRBV9
D: TRBD1
J: TRBJ1-1
size: .
DNA: TGTGCCAGCAGCGTAGGGTTGCGGGACAGGGACACTGAAGCTTTCTTT
CDR3: CASSVGLRDRDTEAFF

V: TRBV11-3
D: .
J: TRBJ1-1
size: .
DNA: TGTGCCAGCAGCTTATCAGGGGTTGCCACTGAAGCTTTCTTT
CDR3: CASSLSGVATEAFF

V: TRBV6-5
D: .
J: TRBJ1-2
size: .
DNA: TGTGCCAGCAGTAATTTAGGGGGAGGCGATGGCTACACCTTC
CDR3: CASSNLGGGDGYTF

V: TRBV10-3
D: TRBD1
J: TRBJ1-1
size: few
DNA: TGTGCCATCAGTGACTCGGGCAGGGGGGAAACTGAAGCTTTCTTT
CDR3: CAISDSGRGETEAFF

V: TRBV7-2
D: TRBD1
J: TRBJ1-4
size: .
DNA: TGTGCCAGCAGTCTTTCGGTGGGGACAGGGGTCGAAAAACTGTTTTTT
CDR3: CASSLSVGTGVEKLFF

V: TRBV9
D: .
J: TRBJ2-2
size: once
DNA: TGTGCCAGCAGCTATCCCCGGACGGGGGGCGAAGCCGGGGAGCTGTTTTTT
CDR3: CASSYPRTGGEAGELFF

V: TRBV5-1
D: TRBD1
J: TRBJ1-1
size: .
DNA: TGCGCCAGCAGCTTGCGGAGACAGGGGACTGAAGCTTTCTTT
CDR3: CASSLRRQGTEAFF

V: TRBV2
D: TRBD1
J: TRBJ1-5
size: .
DNA: TGTGCCAGCAGCGTTTCGGGGACAGGGGAATATCAGCCCCAGCATTTT
CDR3: CASSVSGTGEYQPQHF

V: TRBV18
D: .
J: TRBJ2-3
size: .
DNA: TGTGCCAGCTCACCTGAAGGACAGTACACAGATACGCAGTATTTT
CDR3: CASSPEGQYTDTQYF

V: TRBV5-4
D: .
J: TRBJ1-1
size: .
DNA: TGTGCCAGCAGCTTGGATTTTCCGGGGAACACTGAAGCTTTCTTT
CDR3: CASSLDFPGNTEAFF

V: TRBV4-3
D: .
J: TRBJ1-2
size: .
DNA: TGCGCCAGCAGCCAATCAGGGACCCTCTATGGCTACACCTTC
CDR3: CASSQSGTLYGYTF

V: TRBV13
D: .
J: TRBJ2-5
size: .
DNA: TGTGCCAGCAGCTTACGCGACAGCCAAGAGACCCAGTACTTC
CDR3: CASSLRDSQETQYF

V: TRBV4-1
D: .
J: TRBJ1-6
size: .
DNA: TGCGCCAGCAGCCAGCCCGGGACCCCGGGATCACCCCTCCACTTT
CDR3: CASSQPGTPGSPLHF

V: TRBV5-4
D: TRBD1
J: TRBJ2-7
size: .
DNA: TGTGCCAGCAGCCGATCCTCGACAGGGGGGAACGAGCAGTACTTC
CDR3: CASSRSSTGGNEQYF

V: TRBV11-3
D: .
J: TRBJ1-1
size: .
DNA: TGTGCCAGCAGCTCCGACAGAAACACTGAAGCTTTCTTT
CDR3: CASSSDRNTEAFF

V: TRBV7-9
D: .
J: TRBJ1-2
size: .
DNA: TGTGCCAGCAGCCCCTGGGTGGGAGACTATGGCTACACCTTC
CDR3: CASSPWVGDYGYTF

V: TRBV7-3
D: .
J: TRBJ2-3
size: .
DNA: TGTGCCAGCAGCACCATAAGCCAAGATACGCAGTATTTT
CDR3: CASSTISQDTQYF

V: TRBV27
D: .
J: TRBJ2-1
size: .
DNA: TGTGCCAGCAGTTTGGGGGGGGCCAATGAGCAGTTCTTC
CDR3: CASSLGGANEQFF

V: TRBV9
D: TRBD2
J: TRBJ2-5
size: .
DNA: TGTGCCAGCAGCGGGGCGGGGGGGCGTGAGACCCAGTACTTC
CDR3: CASSGAGGRETQYF

V: TRBV15
D: TRBD1
J: TRBJ1-4
size: .
DNA: TGTGCCACCAGTTCCCAGACAGGGACGGTGAGTGAAAAACTGTTTTTT
CDR3: CATSSQTGTVSEKLFF

V: TRBV5-6
D: TRBD2
J: TRBJ2-5
size: .
DNA: TGTGCCAGCAGCGTCCTAGCGGGGGTGGAGACCCAGTACTTC
CDR3: CASSVLAGVETQYF

V: TRBV6-4
D: .
J: TRBJ1-2
size: .
DNA: TGTGCCGCTGAGGACCCGGCAGGCTCTAACTATGGCTACACCTTC
CDR3: CAAEDPAGSNYGYTF

V: TRBV2
D: .
J: TRBJ1-6
size: .
DNA: TGTGCCAGCAGTGCTGGGGTTTATAATTCACCCCTCCACTTT
CDR3: CASSAGVYNSPLHF

V: TRBV5-6
D: .
J: TRBJ2-7
size: .
DNA: TGTGCCAGCAGCTTGGTGGGCCGCTACGAGCAGTACTTC
CDR3: CASSLVGRYEQYF

V: TRBV7-2
D: TRBD2
J: TRBJ2-1
size: .
DNA: TGTGCCACCAGACTAGCTAGCTCCTACAATGAGCAGTTCTTC
CDR3: CATRLASSYNEQFF

V: TRBV11-3
D: .
J: TRBJ1-3
size: .
DNA: TGTGCCAGCAGCGCAAACAGGGAAACTGGAAACACCATATATTTT
CDR3: CASSANRETGNTIYF

V: TRBV3-1/TRBV3-2
D: .
J: TRBJ2-2
size: .
DNA: TGTGCCAGCAGCCACGCAGGGGTCGGGGAGCTGTTTTTT
CDR3: CASSHAGVGELFF